The sequence of this TCR beta chain was determined in a study of blood T cell repertoires in COVID-19. Study-level information: Sites in the United States, Italy and Spain provided acute and convalescent COVID-19 samples. PBMCs, B-cell-depleted T cells, or T cells were the source of the cDNA or gDNA that made up the material.

The CDR3 extends over 13 amino acids. The J segment lost 7 bases and the V segment lost 1 base, leaving 3 bases of the junction unmatched. Per germline, CDR1 LGHDT and CDR2 YNNKEL (reference sequence). As handled by the study authors: By means of reference gene primer amplification, nucleated cell counts were estimated. Repertoires were generated with immunoSEQ multiplex PCR, while TCRdb's copy carries only in-frame clones and drops some. The V and J calls and clone size come from that table; D and trimming were worked out from the DNA. The sample has 310,000 or so clones; around 80% are singletons. Material: peripheral blood. The chain employs TRBV3-1 (or the pseudogene TRBV3-2) and TRBJ1-1; 7 bases line up with TRBD1. This sequence was found in a woman between 50 and 59 years old with acute or convalescent COVID-19. CDR3 DNA sequence: TGTGCCAGCAGCCAAGGCGGGACAGATGAAGCTTTCTTT. This sequence encodes CASSQGGTDEAFF.